These 19 T cell receptor beta chains came from one sample sequenced in a study of pediatric ulcerative colitis. Some clones are missing from TCRdb's copy, which holds only in-frame ones; the method was immunoSEQ multiplex PCR. The data contain about 5,800 clones, roughly 91% of them singletons. Sequenced: blood. All receptors come from a girl aged 5 to 17 who was a control in a study of pediatric ulcerative colitis.

The V and J genes are TRBV5-6 and TRBJ1-5; D remains ambiguous. V lost 0 bases and J 5 bases, leaving 6 bases between the germline ends. The germline CDR1 and CDR2 sequences are SGHDT and YYEEEE. The length of the CDR3 is 13 residues. CDR3 residues: CASSLGAYQPQHF. The CDR3 bases are TGTGCCAGCAGCTTGGGGGCGTATCAGCCCCAGCATTTT.

The gene calls are TRBV16 and TRBJ1-2; D is undetermined. CDR3 size: 13 residues. The germline V and J ends were trimmed by 4 bases and 8 bases, with 14 bases remaining between them. Germline V gene lookup returns CDR1 KGHSY and CDR2 FQNENV. CDR3 loop: CASSPRTESGYTF. CDR3 nucleotides: TGTGCCAGCAGCCCCCGGACCGAGAGCGGCTACACCTTC.

The chain links TRBV29-1 to TRBJ2-7, with TRBD1 as a possible D gene (6 bases). CDR1 and CDR2 (germline): SQVTM, ANQGSEA. CDR3 length equals 13 residues. V dropped 8 bases and J dropped 3 bases, with 17 bases sitting between them. CDR3 amino acids: CSPNTGIGYEQYF. DNA for the CDR3: TGCAGCCCAAATACAGGGATTGGCTACGAGCAGTACTTC.

V usage is TRBV28 and J usage is TRBJ2-2, with D perhaps TRBD1 (5 bases). CDR1 MDHEN and CDR2 SYDVKM come from the germline V gene. The V end lost 5 bases, the J end lost 6 bases, and 16 bases lay between the germline ends. This CDR3 has 15 residues. CDR3 nucleotides: TGTGCCAGCAGTCCGCCCCTCCAGGGTTCCGGGGAGCTGTTTTTT. This translates into CASSPPLQGSGELFF.

The chain carries TRBV13 and TRBJ2-7; D is possibly TRBD1 (6 bases). Germline V CDR1 and CDR2: PRHDT, FYEKMQ (reference sequence). Trimming pared 1 base from V and 2 bases from J, leaving 12 bases between. CDR3 length: 15 residues. CDR3 amino acids: CASSLARTGTYEQYF. The CDR3 DNA sequence: TGTGCCAGCAGCTTAGCGCGAACAGGGACCTACGAGCAGTACTTC.

The chain is built from TRBV30 and TRBJ1-2; a possible D gene is TRBD1 (5 bases). V lost 0 bases and J lost 6, with 11 bases in between. CDR3 size: 13 residues. CDR1 GTSNPN and CDR2 SVGIG come from the germline V gene (reference sequence). The CDR3 coding sequence is TGTGCCTGGAGTGTACAATTGGGGGATGGCTACACCTTC. Protein product: CAWSVQLGDGYTF.

The rearrangement links TRBV4-1 to TRBJ2-7; D might be TRBD2 (5 bases). With 2 bases removed from V and 3 bases from J, the gap between germline ends came to 8 bases. The V gene's germline CDR1 is MGHRA and CDR2 YSYEKL. The CDR3 has 13 amino acids. The CDR3 DNA reads as TGCGCCAGCAGCCAACGGGAATTCTACGAGCAGTACTTC. It codes for CASSQREFYEQYF.

The rearrangement uses TRBV2 and TRBJ2-1, with D uncertain. This CDR3 is built from 12 residues. V dropped 4 bases and J dropped 7 bases, with 8 bases sitting between them. Germline V gene data show CDR1 as SNHLY and CDR2 as FYNNEI. DNA for the CDR3: TGTGCCAGCAGTGTGAGTGAGAATGAGCAGTTCTTC. This translates into CASSVSENEQFF.

The chain is built from TRBV15 and TRBJ2-7, with D perhaps assigned TRBD1 or TRBD2 (6 bases each). CDR1 LNHNV and CDR2 YYDKDF come from the germline V gene (reference sequence). Trimming took off 5 bases at V and 6 bases at J, with 23 bases between the two ends. The CDR3 runs 16 residues. The chain's CDR3 is CATSRTVSGAVGEQYF. As DNA, the CDR3 is TGTGCCACCAGCCGAACGGTATCGGGGGCTGTGGGCGAGCAGTACTTC.

The chain joins TRBV7-2 to TRBJ2-1; D not resolved. This CDR3 contains 14 residues. From germline, CDR1 is SGHTA and CDR2 FQGNSA. Trimming pared 1 base from V and 5 bases from J, leaving 9 bases between. DNA of the CDR3: TGTGCCAGCAGCTTAGAGTTCCAGCACAATGAGCAGTTCTTC. Translating it yields CASSLEFQHNEQFF.

The chain carries TRBV19 and TRBJ2-3; TRBD1 matches at 8 bases. CDR1 is LNHDA and CDR2 is SQIVND in the germline V gene (reference sequence). V shed 3 bases and J 2 bases; nucleotides not matched to a gene: 4. CDR3 length: 15 amino acids. The CDR3, as DNA: TGTGCCAGTAGTATTGGGGACAGGACCACAGATACGCAGTATTTT. Its translation: CASSIGDRTTDTQYF. The whole variable domain, filled in from reference TRBV19 and TRBJ2-3, reads DGGITQSPKYLFRKEGQNVTLSCEQNLNHDAMYWYRQDPGQGLRLIYYSQIVNDFQKGDIAEGYSVSREKKESFPLTVTSAQKNPTAFYLCASSIGDRTTDTQYFGPGTRLTVL.

This chain connects TRBV11-2 to TRBJ2-2; D is possibly TRBD1 (6 bases). This CDR3 region has 14 residues. Germline assignment: CDR1 SGHAT and CDR2 FQNNGV. With 5 bases removed from V and 4 bases from J, the gap between germline ends came to 11 bases. The CDR3 is CASSQGQSTGELFF. As DNA, the CDR3 is TGTGCCAGCAGCCAAGGACAGTCCACCGGGGAGCTGTTTTTT.

The CDR3 DNA sequence: TGCGCCAGCAGTGACGGCGACACCCAGTTCTTC. Translating it yields CASSDGDTQFF. The chain is built from TRBV10-1 and TRBJ2-1, with D hard to call. The CDR3 is 11 amino acids. V lost 3 bases, J lost 13 bases, and 10 bases lay in between. CDR1 is WNHNN and CDR2 is SYGVQD in the germline V gene (reference sequence).

V and J are TRBV15 and TRBJ2-7, with 8 bases fitting TRBD1. V trimming: 3 bases; J trimming: 6 bases; junction bases outside the gene matches: 13. Germline V gene sequence: CDR1 LNHNV, CDR2 YYDKDF (reference sequence). The CDR3 runs to 16 residues. In DNA form, the CDR3 reads TGTGCCACCAGCAGTTCTCTTGCGGACAGGGCTGTCGAGCAGTACTTC. It yields the protein CATSSSLADRAVEQYF.

In this sample, this clone turned up once. J is TRBJ2-5 and V is TRBV30; 10 nucleotides match TRBD1. V shed 2 bases, J shed 1 base, and the junction held 10 bases outside the gene matches. Germline loops: CDR1 GTSNPN, CDR2 SVGIG (reference sequence). The CDR3 length is 17 residues. CDR3 DNA sequence: TGTGCCTGGAGTTACTGGCGGGGGGACAGGGGCCAAGAGACCCAGTACTTC. Translated: CAWSYWRGDRGQETQYF.

The chain combines TRBV18 with TRBJ2-7; a weak D match, TRBD1 (6 bases). Germline loops: CDR1 KGHSH, CDR2 LQKENI. The V gene lost 2 bases and the J gene lost 2 bases, with 13 bases spanning the gap. There are 15 residues in the CDR3. This CDR3 reads CASSPSQGQAYEQYF. The CDR3, as DNA: TGTGCCAGCTCACCATCACAGGGTCAGGCCTACGAGCAGTACTTC. Based on the CDR3 plus reference TRBV18 and TRBJ2-7, the full variable domain is NAGVMQNPRHLVRRRGQEARLRCSPMKGHSHVYWYRQLPEEGLKFMVYLQKENIIDESGMPKERFSAEFPKEGPSILRIQQVVRGDSAAYFCASSPSQGQAYEQYFGPGTRLTVT.

This chain joins TRBV7-3 and TRBJ2-2; TRBD2 is a possible D gene (6 bases). V was clipped by 3 bases and J by 0 bases, with 8 bases between them. The CDR3 has 15 residues. Germline-derived CDR1 and CDR2 are SGHTA and FQGTGA. The DNA for the CDR3 is TGTGCCAGCAGCTTGGGGGGACCGAACACCGGGGAGCTGTTTTTT. Its protein is CASSLGGPNTGELFF. The whole variable domain, filled in from reference TRBV7-3 and TRBJ2-2, reads GAGVSQTPSNKVTEKGKYVELRCDPISGHTALYWYRQSLGQGPEFLIYFQGTGAADDSGLPNDRFFAVRPEGSVSTLKIQRTERGDSAVYLCASSLGGPNTGELFFGEGSRLTVL.

This chain links TRBV19 with TRBJ2-1; 14 nucleotides match TRBD2. Germline V CDR1 and CDR2: LNHDA, SQIVND (reference sequence). The CDR3 covers 20 residues. With 3 bases clipped from V and 6 bases from J, the junction kept 16 bases outside the gene matches. This chain's CDR3 is CASSIYPGTSGRRRGNEQFF. In DNA, the CDR3 is TGTGCCAGTAGTATTTATCCCGGGACTAGCGGGAGAAGGAGGGGCAATGAGCAGTTCTTC.

J is TRBJ2-1 and V is TRBV19; 7 nucleotides match TRBD2. The CDR3 is 15 residues long. V shed 6 bases, J shed 7 bases, and the junction held 12 bases outside the gene matches. Looked up from germline, CDR1 is LNHDA and CDR2 is SQIVND (reference sequence). CDR3 sequence: CASRAGGGRGNEQFF. In nucleotides, the CDR3 is TGTGCCAGTAGGGCCGGCGGCGGGAGAGGGAATGAGCAGTTCTTC.